This TCR beta chain was recorded in a study of blood T cells in healthy people across ages. For every donor, a draw yielded around 10 milliliters of peripheral blood. The CDR3 extends over 16 amino acids. Germline V gene lookup returns CDR1 DFQATT and CDR2 SNEGSKA (reference sequence). A sample-barcoded 5' primer and a J-beta primer mix were used in a second PCR of roughly 7 to 11 cycles. All samples yielded 2.5 million or more CDR3-containing paired-end reads. From the 5' RACE reads, TCRdb called clonotypes with MiXCR, one entry per CDR3 protein. The sample includes 650,000 to 1,000,000 distinct CDR3 sequences, around 36% of them seen just once.

The sample was blood. The TCR was taken from a man aged 18 to 30 in good health. The J gene is TRBJ2-1, the V gene TRBV20-1, with 12 bases fitting TRBD2. The DNA matches TRBJ2-7 better at its end, which makes the J call doubtful. CDR3 sequence (DNA): TGCAGTGCTAGAGGACTAGCGGGGGCGACGTACAATGAGCAGTACTTC. Its translation is CSARGLAGATYNEQYF.